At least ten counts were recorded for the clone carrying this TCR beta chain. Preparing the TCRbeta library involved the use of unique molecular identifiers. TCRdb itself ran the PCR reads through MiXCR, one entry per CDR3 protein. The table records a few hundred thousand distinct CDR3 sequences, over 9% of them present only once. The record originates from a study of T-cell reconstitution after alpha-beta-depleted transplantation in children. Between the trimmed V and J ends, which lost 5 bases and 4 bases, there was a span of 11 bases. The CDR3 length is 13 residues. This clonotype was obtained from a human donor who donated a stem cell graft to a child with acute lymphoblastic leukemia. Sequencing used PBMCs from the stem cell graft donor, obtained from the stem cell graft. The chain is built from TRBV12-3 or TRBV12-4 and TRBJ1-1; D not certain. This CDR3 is CASSPQTGTEAFF. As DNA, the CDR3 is TGTGCCAGCAGTCCACAAACGGGCACTGAAGCTTTCTTT.